This T cell receptor (beta chain) was captured by sequencing in a study of cytomegalovirus exposure and HLA in healthy donors. The PCR ran on 60 Vbeta and 13 Jbeta primers. TCRdb keeps only in-frame clones here, not all; method: immunoSEQ multiplex PCR. The data hold approximately 70,000 clones, with just under 80% observed a single time. Overall study findings and caveats: Prior analysis indicated that the majority of TCR beta V segments exhibited productivity approximately 87% or approximately 30% of the time. Follow-up analysis later connected one missense variant in DCLRE1C with trimming of TCR beta V- and J-genes. Three CMV-associated chains proved CMV antigen-specific in vitro.

Per the germline V gene, CDR1 is MNHNS and CDR2 is SASEGT. The CDR3 is 15 residues long. The V end lost 6 bases, the J end lost 6 bases, and 18 bases lay between the germline ends. As concerns this clone: What it binds is unknown.

This chain links TRBV6-1 with TRBJ1-5, with D tentatively TRBD1 (6 bases). The sequence derives from a man aged 35 to 55 in good health and CMV-seronegative. Material: PBMCs. The CDR3 loop reads CASSGGAGVGQPQHF. CDR3 sequence (DNA): TGTGCCAGCAGCGGGGGGGCAGGGGTAGGTCAGCCCCAGCATTTT.